One sample yielded the 32 T cell receptor beta chains listed below, sequenced in a study of blood T cell repertoires in COVID-19. Sequencing was performed with immunoSEQ multiplex PCR; in TCRdb, only in-frame clones are kept and a portion is missing. Counted here are fewer than 400,000 clones, over 75% occurring once; the ten biggest clones make up about 4.2%. Sequencing used PBMCs or T cells enriched from blood (not recorded which). The receptor source for this set is a man aged 30-40 years who had recovered from COVID-19.

V usage is TRBV19 and J usage is TRBJ2-1; TRBD2 matches at 9 bases. Germline trimming cut 1 base from V and 5 bases from J; bases unmatched to any gene: 6. Germline CDR1 reads LNHDA; CDR2 reads SQIVND (reference sequence). The CDR3 loop spans 16 amino acids. The CDR3 spells CASSIGPLAGDNEQFF. CDR3 sequence (DNA): TGTGCCAGTAGTATAGGACCCTTAGCGGGGGACAATGAGCAGTTCTTC.

The chain carries TRBV19 and TRBJ1-4; perhaps TRBD1 as D (6 bases). The CDR3 runs to 14 residues. The germline V gene has CDR1 LNHDA and CDR2 SQIVND (reference sequence). V dropped 7 bases and J dropped 5 bases, with 14 bases sitting between them. The CDR3 coding sequence is TGTGCCAGTACCAGAACAGGGCCCAATGAAAAACTGTTTTTT. This gives the protein CASTRTGPNEKLFF.

The chain recombines TRBV9 with TRBJ1-1; a possible D gene is TRBD1 (5 bases). Germline V CDR1 and CDR2: SGDLS, YYNGEE. This CDR3 is built from 15 residues. V lost 0 bases, J lost 0 bases, and 9 bases lay in between. The CDR3 DNA sequence: TGTGCCAGCAGCGTAGTAGGGGTTCTGAACACTGAAGCTTTCTTT. This translates into CASSVVGVLNTEAFF.

The V and J genes are TRBV6-4 and TRBJ2-6; a possible D gene is TRBD1 (5 bases). Trimming removed 5 bases from V and 0 bases from J, with 14 bases in between. The CDR3 spans 17 residues. Germline V gives CDR1 MRHNA, CDR2 SNTAGT. The CDR3 bases are TGTGCCAGCAGTAGAGACAGATTAAGCTCTGGGGCCAACGTCCTGACTTTC. Protein sequence: CASSRDRLSSGANVLTF.

Comments on this clone: Other DNA sequences in this specimen translate into the identical CDR3. The rearrangement uses TRBV30 and TRBJ1-4; D is ambiguous. CDR1 is GTSNPN and CDR2 is SVGIG in the germline V gene (reference sequence). CDR3 length equals 11 residues. The V end lost 0 bases, the J end lost 7 bases, and 3 bases lay between the germline ends. The CDR3 region has the DNA TGTGCCTGGAGTGTACTTGAAAAACTGTTTTTT. Its protein product is CAWSVLEKLFF.

The rearrangement uses TRBV30 and TRBJ2-7; 10 bases line up with TRBD1. Unmatched junction bases numbered 3, after V lost 2 bases and J lost 2 bases. This CDR3 comprises 14 residues. The germline CDR1 and CDR2 sequences are GTSNPN and SVGIG (reference sequence). DNA of the CDR3: TGTGCCTGGAGTCCGACAGGGGGCCCCTACGAGCAGTACTTC. Translated: CAWSPTGGPYEQYF.

This clone has just a few counts. The chain has TRBV19 and TRBJ1-2, with D perhaps TRBD1 (6 bases). The CDR3 has 15 residues. V was pared by 1 base and J by 5 bases, with 14 bases between. Germline CDR1 is LNHDA and CDR2 is SQIVND (reference sequence). In DNA form, the CDR3 reads TGTGCCAGTAGTATAGTCTATACAGGGCCTTATGGCTACACCTTC. Protein product: CASSIVYTGPYGYTF.

Only a few counts were recorded for this clone. V gene TRBV10-3 combines with J gene TRBJ2-7; tentative D call: TRBD2 (7 bases). This CDR3 contains 14 residues. From germline, CDR1 is ENHRY and CDR2 SYGVKD. V dropped 4 bases and J dropped 5 bases, with 15 bases sitting between them. The CDR3: CAISVAGAEDEQYF. CDR3 nucleotide sequence: TGTGCCATCAGTGTGGCGGGGGCTGAGGACGAGCAGTACTTC.

The V gene is TRBV11-2, the J gene TRBJ2-1, with D possibly being TRBD1 (6 bases). V dropped 5 bases and J dropped 5 bases, with 10 bases sitting between them. Germline V lookup: CDR1 SGHAT, CDR2 FQNNGV. The CDR3 contains 13 residues. CDR3 loop: CASSTRGHNEQFF. CDR3 DNA sequence: TGTGCCAGCAGCACCAGGGGCCACAATGAGCAGTTCTTC.

Concerning this clone itself: In the same sample, other DNA sequences code for this CDR3. This sequence joins TRBV5-1 and TRBJ2-3; the D gene is possibly TRBD2 (6 bases). V was shortened by 4 bases and J by 4 bases, with 7 bases between the two germline ends. Germline V gene sequence: CDR1 SGHRS, CDR2 YFSETQ. The CDR3 contains 12 residues. DNA of the CDR3: TGCGCCAGCAGCACGGGGGCAGATACGCAGTATTTT. Translated: CASSTGADTQYF.

The V and J genes are TRBV14 and TRBJ1-2; TRBD1 matches at 7 bases. CDR1 and CDR2 (germline): SGHDN, FVKESK. V trimming: 4 bases; J trimming: 4 bases; junction bases outside the gene matches: 9. The CDR3 runs 15 residues. CDR3 residues: CASSPSTTGSYGYTF. DNA of the CDR3: TGTGCCAGCAGCCCATCTACGACAGGGTCCTATGGCTACACCTTC.

The V call is TRBV5-4, the J call TRBJ2-2, with TRBD1 matching 7 bases. The CDR3 is made up of 15 amino acids. Germline assignment: CDR1 SGHNT and CDR2 YYREEE (reference sequence). The trim removed 2 bases at V and 3 bases at J, leaving 4 bases unmatched. Written as DNA, the CDR3 is TGTGCCAGCAGCTTTCCCCAGGGGGACACCGGGGAGCTGTTTTTT. Translated: CASSFPQGDTGELFF.

The CDR3 reads CASSPRRGETQYF. Written as DNA, the CDR3 is TGTGCCAGCAGCCCCCGGAGGGGAGAGACCCAGTACTTC. The chain links TRBV6-5 to TRBJ2-5; a weak D match, TRBD2 (6 bases). The germline V gene encodes CDR1 MNHEY and CDR2 SVGAGI. CDR3 length: 13 residues. The V end was cut by 6 bases, the J end by 4 bases, with 12 bases between.

The V gene is TRBV18, the J gene TRBJ1-1; D perhaps matches TRBD1 (5 bases). The CDR3 loop spans 15 amino acids. Trimming took off 3 bases at V and 5 bases at J, with 16 bases between the two ends. Germline CDR1 is KGHSH and CDR2 is LQKENI. The CDR3 DNA sequence: TGTGCCAGCTCACCGGATTGGGGGGGAGGAACTGAAGCTTTCTTT. Translating gives CASSPDWGGGTEAFF.

This clone showed up just once. Distinct nucleotide sequences in the sample also encode this CDR3. The chain recombines TRBV28 with TRBJ1-6, with a possible D match to TRBD1 (6 bases). The CDR3 extends over 15 amino acids. V gave up 8 bases and J gave up 0 bases, with 11 bases separating them. Per the germline V gene, CDR1 is MDHEN and CDR2 is SYDVKM. The chain's CDR3 is CASLTGSSYNSPLHF. The CDR3 DNA follows: TGTGCCAGCCTGACAGGAAGCTCCTATAATTCACCCCTCCACTTT.

V and J are TRBV7-8 and TRBJ1-4, with D possibly being TRBD1 (5 bases). The length of the CDR3 is 16 residues. CDR1 and CDR2 (germline): SGHVS, FQNEAQ. V was trimmed by 3 bases and J by 4 bases, leaving 15 bases between them. The CDR3 here is CASSLGGFGLNEKLFF. The CDR3 region has the DNA TGTGCCAGCAGCTTGGGGGGGTTCGGACTTAATGAAAAACTGTTTTTT.

The V call is TRBV15, the J call TRBJ2-4, with TRBD2 matching over 8 bases. Trimming cost V 9 bases and J 0 bases; bases outside gene matches: 13. This CDR3 has 17 residues. CDR1 is LNHNV and CDR2 is YYDKDF in the germline V gene (reference sequence). CDR3 coding DNA: TGTGCCACTACCGGACTAGCCGCAGACCGAGCCAAAAACATTCAGTACTTC. It yields the protein CATTGLAADRAKNIQYF.

The V gene is TRBV11-2, the J gene TRBJ2-1; 8 bases map to TRBD2. The V segment lost 3 bases and the J segment 8 bases; nucleotides outside the gene matches: 9. The CDR3 runs to 15 residues. In germline, CDR1 is SGHAT, CDR2 FQNNGV. CDR3 in DNA: TGTGCCAGCAGCTTGGGGCTAGCGGGTGGGTATGAGCAGTTCTTC. Amino acid sequence: CASSLGLAGGYEQFF.

The chain combines TRBV28 with TRBJ1-1, with a tentative D call TRBD1 (5 bases). The CDR3 extends over 13 amino acids. V was trimmed by 6 bases and J by 1 base, leaving 9 bases between them. The germline gives CDR1 MDHEN, CDR2 SYDVKM. The CDR3 DNA reads TGTGCCAGCAGAGCCACAGGGAACACTGAAGCTTTCTTT. It yields the protein CASRATGNTEAFF.

This chain links TRBV11-2 with TRBJ2-5; 7 bases are a match to TRBD1. Germline V gene data show CDR1 as SGHAT and CDR2 as FQNNGV. The CDR3 sequence is 15 residues long. Trimming removed 4 bases from V and 4 bases from J; junction bases left unmatched: 9. The CDR3 is CASSSRGGRGETQYF. The DNA of the CDR3 is TGTGCCAGCAGCTCCCGAGGGGGCAGGGGAGAGACCCAGTACTTC.

The rearrangement links TRBV30 to TRBJ2-7; no firm D call. Germline CDR1 reads GTSNPN; CDR2 reads SVGIG (reference sequence). This CDR3 has 11 residues. V lost 4 bases, J lost 5 bases, and 9 bases lay in between. CDR3 region: CAWTRSHEQYF. CDR3 nucleotides: TGTGCCTGGACTCGTAGCCACGAGCAGTACTTC.

This clone was counted a few times. The gene calls are TRBV18 and TRBJ2-3; 7 positions agree with TRBD2. Germline values: CDR1 KGHSH, CDR2 LQKENI. The CDR3 length is 15 residues. The V segment lost 1 base and the J segment 3 bases; nucleotides outside the gene matches: 4. The CDR3 is CASSPLAGDTDTQYF. The CDR3 DNA is TGTGCCAGCTCACCACTCGCGGGGGATACAGATACGCAGTATTTT. Together with reference TRBV18 and TRBJ2-3, the CDR3 gives the full variable domain: NAGVMQNPRHLVRRRGQEARLRCSPMKGHSHVYWYRQLPEEGLKFMVYLQKENIIDESGMPKERFSAEFPKEGPSILRIQQVVRGDSAAYFCASSPLAGDTDTQYFGPGTRLTVL.

The chain combines TRBV9 with TRBJ1-1, with a weak D call TRBD1 (5 bases). The CDR3 is 14 amino acids. The germline gives CDR1 SGDLS, CDR2 YYNGEE. Trimming removed 6 bases from V and 3 bases from J, with 15 bases in between. In DNA form, the CDR3 reads TGTGCCAGCACCCCGCCTCCCAGGGACACTGAAGCTTTCTTT. Protein product: CASTPPPRDTEAFF.

The chain couples TRBV12-3 or TRBV12-4 to TRBJ2-1, with D unresolved. The CDR3 runs 12 residues. The V end was cut by 7 bases, the J end by 5 bases, with 9 bases between. The DNA for the CDR3 is TGTGCCAGCAAAAACGAGCACAATGAGCAGTTCTTC. Translation gives CASKNEHNEQFF.

The chain joins TRBV5-1 to TRBJ2-3; the D gene is possibly TRBD1 (6 bases). The CDR3 totals 16 residues. Germline assignment: CDR1 SGHRS and CDR2 YFSETQ. V dropped 3 bases and J dropped 6 bases, with 20 bases sitting between them. For the CDR3, the DNA is TGCGCCAGCAGCTCCGACAGGACGGGGAGATCGGATACGCAGTATTTT. Translated: CASSSDRTGRSDTQYF.

The chain uses TRBV7-6 and TRBJ2-1, with D possibly TRBD1 on 6 matching bases. Germline assignment: CDR1 SGHVS and CDR2 FNYEAQ. This CDR3 is 15 amino acids long. Trimming removed 3 bases at V and 10 bases at J, with 19 bases between. As DNA, the CDR3 is TGTGCCAGCAGCTTTGACAGGTCGCCCGGCCGGGAGCAGTTCTTC. Translation gives CASSFDRSPGREQFF.

CDR3 residues: CASSAPGLAGGAYEQYF. In DNA form, the CDR3 reads TGTGCCAGCAGCGCGCCGGGACTAGCGGGAGGAGCCTACGAGCAGTACTTC. This rearrangement joins TRBV21-1 to TRBJ2-7; the D call of TRBD2 is as the table states it, not checked on the DNA. TRBV21-1 is labeled a pseudogene. CDR3 size: 17 residues.

There are a few counts of this clone. The CDR3 bases are TGTGCCAGCAGCTCGATGGCGGGAGGGATTGGTGATACGCAGTATTTT. This sequence encodes CASSSMAGGIGDTQYF. This chain joins TRBV5-4 and TRBJ2-3; 9 bases align to TRBD2. This CDR3 spans 16 amino acids. Germline assignment: CDR1 SGHNT and CDR2 YYREEE (reference sequence). V dropped 3 bases and J dropped 6; count of bases not matched to a gene: 11.

The chain joins TRBV5-6 to TRBJ1-3, with 8 bases that match TRBD1. The CDR3 covers 14 residues. V lost 2 bases to trimming and J lost 5 bases; unmatched junction nucleotides: 3. Looked up from germline, CDR1 is SGHDT and CDR2 is YYEEEE. The CDR3 loop is CASSFGQGRNTIYF. The CDR3 DNA sequence: TGTGCCAGCAGCTTCGGACAGGGACGAAACACCATATATTTT. Combining the CDR3 with reference TRBV5-6 and TRBJ1-3 gives the whole variable domain DAGVTQSPTHLIKTRGQQVTLRCSPKSGHDTVSWYQQALGQGPQFIFQYYEEEERQRGNFPDRFSGHQFPNYSSELNVNALLLGDSALYLCASSFGQGRNTIYFGEGSWLTVV.

The V gene is TRBV27, the J gene TRBJ2-1; maybe TRBD1 (5 bases). Germline values: CDR1 MNHEY, CDR2 SMNVEV (reference sequence). The CDR3 length is 14 residues. V gave up 5 bases and J gave up 7 bases, with 15 bases separating them. This CDR3 is CASSQYPTGNEQFF. CDR3 nucleotide sequence: TGTGCCAGCAGTCAATACCCAACAGGTAATGAGCAGTTCTTC.

The chain carries TRBV21-1 and TRBJ1-2; the table's TRBD1 call for D was not verified on the DNA. TRBV21-1 is given as a pseudogene. The CDR3 spans 11 residues. This CDR3 is CASSGQRQCTF. The CDR3 coding sequence is TGTGCCAGCAGCGGACAGAGACAGTGTACCTTC.

This chain joins TRBV6-6 and TRBJ2-5; a possible D gene is TRBD2 (7 bases). The V end lost 7 bases, the J end lost 4 bases, and 16 bases lay between the germline ends. The germline CDR1 and CDR2 sequences are MNHNY and SVGAGI (reference sequence). CDR3 length: 14 residues. The CDR3 coding sequence is TGTGCCAGCATCGAAGGACAGCGGGGAGAGACCCAGTACTTC. Amino acids: CASIEGQRGETQYF.